This T cell receptor beta chain is drawn from a study of blood T cell repertoires in COVID-19. TCRdb's copy holds only in-frame clones and misses some; the assay was immunoSEQ multiplex PCR. The repertoire holds 250,000 to 350,000 clones, with about 90% as singletons. CDR1 is MNHEY and CDR2 is SVGAGI in the germline V gene. CDR3 size: 15 residues. Trimming removed 6 bases at V and 5 bases at J, with 18 bases between. The sequence was collected from a woman between 45 and 65 years old who had recovered from COVID-19. The rearrangement links TRBV6-5 to TRBJ2-3; possible D gene TRBD1, 5 bases. Input material: peripheral blood. CDR3 amino acids: CASSQSGISQDTQYF. CDR3 nucleotide sequence: TGTGCCAGCAGCCAATCAGGGATTTCTCAAGATACGCAGTATTTT.